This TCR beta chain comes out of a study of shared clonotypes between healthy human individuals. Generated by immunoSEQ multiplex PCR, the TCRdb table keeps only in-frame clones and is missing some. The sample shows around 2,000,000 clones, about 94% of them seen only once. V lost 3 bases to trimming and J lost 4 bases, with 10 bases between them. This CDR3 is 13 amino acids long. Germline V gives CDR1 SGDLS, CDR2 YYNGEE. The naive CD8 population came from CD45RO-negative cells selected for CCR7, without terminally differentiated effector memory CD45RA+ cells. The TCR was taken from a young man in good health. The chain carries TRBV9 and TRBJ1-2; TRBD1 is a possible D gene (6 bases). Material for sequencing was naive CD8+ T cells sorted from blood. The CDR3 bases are TGTGCCAGCAGCGAGGGGGATCGCTATGGCTACACCTTC. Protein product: CASSEGDRYGYTF. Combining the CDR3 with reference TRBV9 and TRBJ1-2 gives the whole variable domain DSGVTQTPKHLITATGQRVTLRCSPRSGDLSVYWYQQSLDQGLQFLIQYYNGEERAKGNILERFSAQQFPDLHSELNLSSLELGDSALYFCASSEGDRYGYTFGSGTRLTVV.